A single sample is the source of the 21 T cell receptor beta chains below, sequenced in a study of T-cell memory formation after mild COVID-19. MiXCR, run by TCRdb on the 5' RACE reads, gives a single entry per CDR3 protein. In the table there are around 300,000 distinct CDR3 sequences, more than 15% of which are singletons. Sequenced: PBMCs or a T cell subset sorted from them (not recorded which). The receptors were gathered from a man aged 18 to 30 who had mild COVID-19 (a few samples of this study predate the infection). Cell type and time point are not known.

The rearrangement uses TRBV11-2 and TRBJ2-7; no definite D call. The CDR3 is made up of 15 amino acids. Germline CDR1 and CDR2: SGHAT and FQNNGV. V was clipped by 1 base and J by 0 bases, with 10 bases between them. The DNA for the CDR3 is TGTGCCAGCAGCTTAGTCATCGGCCTCTCCTACGAGCAGTACGTC. Translation gives CASSLVIGLSYEQYV.

This clonotype has only a few counts. The chain carries TRBV3-1 and TRBJ2-1; a possible D gene is TRBD2 (5 bases). The germline gives CDR1 LGHDT, CDR2 YNNKEL (reference sequence). V lost 7 bases, J lost 2 bases, and 15 bases lay in between. The CDR3 has 15 residues. The CDR3 reads CASTPLPGAYNEQFF. CDR3 in DNA: TGTGCCAGCACCCCGCTTCCCGGGGCCTACAATGAGCAGTTCTTC.

In this sample, this clonotype turned up a few times. The chain links TRBV20-1 to TRBJ2-7, with TRBD2 identical over 14 bases. CDR1 and CDR2 from the germline V gene are DFQATT and SNEGSKA (reference sequence). V was clipped by 5 bases and J by 8 bases; unmatched bases: 8. The CDR3 runs 14 residues. CDR3 sequence (DNA): TGCAGTGCTTCAAAGGGACTAGCGGGGGTGCAGCAGTACTTC. Translating gives CSASKGLAGVQQYF.

The chain couples TRBV11-2 to TRBJ2-2; 8 positions agree with TRBD1. The V gene end was trimmed by 0 bases and the J gene end by 6 bases; junction bases not matched to a gene: 18. This CDR3 comprises 20 residues. The germline V gene has CDR1 SGHAT and CDR2 FQNNGV. CDR3 region: CASSLDPRTGLAAGAGELFF. CDR3 nucleotide sequence: TGTGCCAGCAGCTTAGATCCCCGGACAGGGTTAGCCGCAGGAGCCGGGGAGCTGTTTTTT.

A remark on this clonotype: One end of the junction varies from germline; a read error may be responsible. The chain is built from TRBV7-7 and TRBJ2-1; 10 positions agree with TRBD2. CDR3 length equals 19 residues. In germline, CDR1 is SSHAT, CDR2 FNYEAQ (reference sequence). The CDR3 DNA is TGTGCTAGCAGCCCAGGACTAGCGGACCTTCCGAGCTCCTACAATGAGCAGTTCTTC. Translating gives CASSPGLADLPSSYNEQFF.

The chain carries TRBV5-1 and TRBJ1-2; D not resolved. CDR1 is SGHRS and CDR2 is YFSETQ in the germline V gene. V shed 2 bases and J shed 8 bases, with 13 bases lying between them. The length of the CDR3 is 13 residues. The CDR3 nucleotides are TGCGCCAGCAGCTTCGCCGGGGAGGGCGGCTACACCTTC. The encoded protein is CASSFAGEGGYTF.

The V and J genes are TRBV11-2 and TRBJ2-5, with 8 positions matching TRBD1. V lost 2 bases to trimming and J lost 5 bases; unmatched junction nucleotides: 4. The CDR3 contains 14 residues. Germline assignment: CDR1 SGHAT and CDR2 FQNNGV. As DNA, the CDR3 is TGTGCCAGCAGCTTACCGGGACAGGCCGAGACCCAGTACTTC. This translates into CASSLPGQAETQYF.

This clonotype is categorized as medium-sized. The chain uses TRBV27 and TRBJ2-5, with TRBD2 matching over 11 bases. The ends lost 6 bases at V and 5 bases at J; junction bases unmatched: 11. Germline CDR1 and CDR2: MNHEY and SMNVEV (reference sequence). The CDR3 is made up of 16 amino acids. CDR3 bases: TGTGCCAGCAGGACCTATAGCGGGGGGGCCCGGGAGACCCAGTACTTC. It codes for CASRTYSGGARETQYF.

This clonotype was observed a few times. The rearrangement uses TRBV4-1 and TRBJ2-7, with D perhaps matching TRBD1 (6 bases). Between the trimmed V and J ends, which lost 4 bases and 2 bases, there was a span of 12 bases. CDR3 size: 14 residues. From germline, CDR1 is MGHRA and CDR2 YSYEKL. The CDR3 protein is CASSPVGATYEQYV. The CDR3 DNA is TGCGCCAGCAGCCCGGTGGGGGCAACCTACGAGCAGTACGTC.

This clonotype appeared a single time. V is TRBV20-1 and J is TRBJ2-7, with 10 bases that match TRBD1. The germline CDR1 and CDR2 sequences are DFQATT and SNEGSKA (reference sequence). The CDR3 covers 15 residues. V trimming: 1 base; J trimming: 5 bases; junction bases outside the gene matches: 8. This CDR3 is CSARGTGGFINEQYF. The CDR3 DNA reads TGCAGTGCTAGAGGGACAGGGGGGTTCATCAACGAGCAGTACTTC.

The V gene is TRBV24-1, the J gene TRBJ1-4; D ambiguous. Germline V gene sequence: CDR1 KGHDR, CDR2 SFDVKD. The CDR3 has 14 amino acids. Trimming cost V 2 bases and J 7 bases, with 10 bases left between them. CDR3 sequence reads: CATSDSLDGEKLFF. Written as DNA, the CDR3 is TGTGCCACCAGTGATTCGTTGGACGGTGAAAAACTGTTTTTT.

This clonotype was seen a handful of times. CDR3 loop: CASSLMRWGGETQYF. CDR3 coding DNA: TGTGCCAGCAGCTTAATGAGATGGGGTGGAGAGACCCAGTACTTC. The V gene is TRBV5-6, the J gene TRBJ2-5; D is unclear. Looked up from germline, CDR1 is SGHDT and CDR2 is YYEEEE. This CDR3 contains 15 residues. Deletions cut 2 bases from V and 4 bases from J, with 15 bases between.

This clonotype was detected a few times. The chain links TRBV6-2 or TRBV6-3 to TRBJ1-5; weak D call: TRBD1 (6 bases). CDR1 is MNHEY and CDR2 is SVGEGT in the germline V gene. The CDR3 has 15 amino acids. V lost 5 bases, J lost 2 bases, and 13 bases lay in between. The CDR3 protein is CASSALGAGNQPQHF. In DNA form, the CDR3 reads TGTGCCAGCAGTGCGTTGGGGGCCGGCAATCAGCCCCAGCATTTT.

The rearrangement joins TRBV21-1 to TRBJ1-5; TRBD1 is the table's D call, not checked against the DNA. TRBV21-1 is classified as a pseudogene. The CDR3 is made up of 15 amino acids. This chain's CDR3 is CASSKRTGDGQPQHF. As DNA, the CDR3 is TGTGCCAGCAGCAAAAGGACCGGGGACGGTCAGCCCCAGCATTTT.

This clonotype was counted a few times. The V gene is TRBV6-6, the J gene TRBJ2-7; a possible D gene is TRBD1 (8 bases). V lost 5 bases, J lost 6 bases, and 20 bases lay in between. The CDR3 is 15 amino acids. Per the germline V gene, CDR1 is MNHNY and CDR2 is SVGAGI (reference sequence). The CDR3 is CASSTTGEGGSEQYF. In DNA, the CDR3 is TGTGCCAGCAGTACGACAGGGGAGGGAGGGAGCGAGCAGTACTTC.

The chain uses TRBV2 and TRBJ2-7, with D unresolved. Germline CDR1 is SNHLY and CDR2 is FYNNEI. V was pared by 11 bases and J by 3 bases, with 11 bases between. This CDR3 is 11 amino acids long. CDR3 in amino acids: CAQQSDYEQYF. CDR3 nucleotides: TGTGCCCAGCAATCGGACTACGAGCAGTACTTC.

The genes are TRBV3-1 and TRBJ1-2, with a possible D match to TRBD1 (5 bases). Trimming removed 4 bases from V and 2 bases from J, with 11 bases in between. The CDR3 sequence is 14 residues long. Germline lookup yields CDR1 LGHDT and CDR2 YNNKEL (reference sequence). The CDR3 spells CASSRGTENYGYTF. The CDR3 nucleotides are TGTGCCAGCAGCCGAGGGACGGAGAACTATGGCTACACCTTC.

This clonotype has ten or more counts. This rearrangement joins TRBV7-6 to TRBJ2-7; possible D gene TRBD2, 5 bases. V was shortened by 0 bases and J by 4 bases, with 7 bases between the two germline ends. The CDR3 runs 13 residues. Germline V lookup: CDR1 SGHVS, CDR2 FNYEAQ. CDR3 in DNA: TGTGCCAGCAGCTTAGCACCGGGGTACGAGCAGTACTTC. It is translated as CASSLAPGYEQYF. Combining the CDR3 with reference TRBV7-6 and TRBJ2-7 gives the whole variable domain GAGVSQSPRYKVTKRGQDVALRCDPISGHVSLYWYRQALGQGPEFLTYFNYEAQQDKSGLPNDRFSAERPEGSISTLTIQRTEQRDSAMYRCASSLAPGYEQYFGPGTRLTVT.

The sample holds a few counts of this clonotype. V is TRBV7-9 and J is TRBJ2-7, with D unresolved. This CDR3 has 15 residues. Trimming shortened V by 5 bases and J by 2 bases, and 16 bases separated the two germline ends. Germline values: CDR1 SEHNR, CDR2 FQNEAQ (reference sequence). For the CDR3, the DNA is TGTGCCAGCAGCCCTGCCCTATCGGGTACCTACGAGCAGTACTTC. It yields the protein CASSPALSGTYEQYF.

The chain employs TRBV7-2 and TRBJ2-3; 9 bases map to TRBD2. This CDR3 region has 16 residues. Germline CDR1 reads SGHTA; CDR2 reads FQGNSA. The ends lost 1 base at V and 4 bases at J; junction bases unmatched: 6. This CDR3 is CASSLDGGGAADTQYF. CDR3 sequence (DNA): TGTGCCAGCAGCTTAGATGGCGGGGGGGCCGCAGATACGCAGTATTTT.

This clonotype has only a few counts. The chain uses TRBV12-3 or TRBV12-4 and TRBJ2-1; D unclear. The CDR3 runs to 12 residues. Trimming cost V 11 bases and J 0 bases, with 8 bases left between them. CDR3 region: CAGGSSYNEQFF. Written as DNA, the CDR3 is TGTGCCGGCGGTAGCTCCTACAATGAGCAGTTCTTC.